This TCR beta chain derives from a study of T-cell reconstitution after alpha-beta-depleted transplantation in children. Study results and limitations: Some patients' high day-60 TCRbeta diversity was attributed to recipient cells surviving conditioning. Most T-cell counts and diversity one year after the transplant came from T cells that were newly produced. The origin of alpha-beta T cells about two months after transplant was reportedly several hundred expanded graft clones.

Unique molecular identifiers were built into the TCRbeta library. Via MiXCR, TCRdb re-called the PCR reads, giving one row per CDR3 protein. The sample contains some 150,000 distinct CDR3 sequences, around 10% of which appear only once. This clonotype appeared many times. Its target is unknown. Sample: PBMCs, mostly from graft donor cells, taken 180 days after TCRalphabeta/CD19-depleted stem cell transplant. The source of this sequence is a female patient between 2 and 15 years old who had a stem cell transplant for congenital amegakaryocytic thrombocytopenia, so the T cells may come from the graft donor.

CDR3 sequence (DNA): TGTGCCAGCAGCCGAGGCCCCCGGCGCGATGAGCAGTTCTTC. Protein: CASSRGPRRDEQFF. The chain recombines TRBV3-1 with TRBJ2-1; D uncertain. This CDR3 is 14 amino acids long. V was shortened by 4 bases and J by 8 bases, with 15 bases between the two germline ends. CDR1 LGHDT and CDR2 YNNKEL come from the germline V gene (reference sequence).